This TCR beta chain was found in a study of cytomegalovirus exposure and HLA in healthy donors. The PCR ran on 60 Vbeta and 13 Jbeta primers. Sequencing used immunoSEQ multiplex PCR; TCRdb keeps in-frame clones, though not all of them. The sample lists around 150,000 clones; 80% were seen once. Points from the study as a whole: In an earlier analysis, most TCR beta V segments were productive about 87% or about 30% of the time. Later analysis showed most CMV-associated TCR beta chains appearing HLA-restricted. Rare TCR sequences predominated, though certain public TCRs were found in many donors.

Worth noting for this clone: Its specificity is unknown.

Regarding donors, all were healthy bone marrow donors. There are 15 residues in the CDR3. The germline V gene has CDR1 MGHRA and CDR2 YSYEKL. The V gene end was trimmed by 0 bases and the J gene end by 4 bases; junction bases not matched to a gene: 3. Sequenced input: PBMCs. The receptor's source is a male donor in good health and CMV-seronegative. This chain uses TRBV4-1 with TRBJ2-7; the match to TRBD1 covers 10 bases. The CDR3 DNA reads as TGCGCCAGCAGCCAAGAGGGACAGGGGAGGTACGAGCAGTACTTC. Translated: CASSQEGQGRYEQYF.